This T cell receptor (beta chain) was recorded in a study of blood T cell repertoires in COVID-19. Study overall: Samples came from the United States, Italy and Spain, spanning acute and convalescent COVID-19. PBMCs, B-cell-depleted T cells, or T cells were the source of the cDNA or gDNA that made up the material.

For this clone: The junction shows a germline mismatch at one end, possibly a read error.

Authors' data handling: Amplified reference gene primers provided the basis for estimating nucleated cell counts. Here immunoSEQ multiplex PCR was the method, and the copy in TCRdb shows in-frame clones only, minus some. The V and J calls and the clone size are those of that table, but D and trimming were determined from the DNA. The top ten clones hold about 1.9% of a sample with around 100,000 clones, 90% to 95% of them seen once. Specimen: peripheral blood. This receptor was obtained from a man in his fifties with active COVID-19.

The CDR3 loop reads CSVRWTGGVNF. Here the CDR3 DNA reads TGCAGCGTCCGTTGGACGGGGGGAGTGAACTTC. The gene calls are TRBV29-1 and TRBJ1-2; D is perhaps TRBD1 (5 bases). This CDR3 spans 11 amino acids. From germline, CDR1 is SQVTM and CDR2 ANQGSEA.